This record covers a single TCR beta chain. Antigen: not known. The sample is drawn from a study of blood T cells in healthy people across ages. Notes on the study in general: Any changes in expanded clonotypes were possibly confounded, as donor CMV status remained unknown. Getting older went along with TCR beta diversity per million T cells dropping roughly linearly.

This CDR3 comprises 12 residues. Trimming took off 6 bases at V and 6 bases at J, with 12 bases between the two ends. In germline, CDR1 is DFQATT, CDR2 SNEGSKA (reference sequence). Sample-barcoded 5' priming and a J-beta primer mix drove a second PCR of 7 to 11 cycles. Researchers report that a template-switch adaptor with 12 random nucleotides tagged each cDNA molecule. No fewer than 3 million CDR3-containing paired-end reads came from each sample. Each CDR3 protein is one row after TCRdb ran MiXCR on the 5' RACE reads. The sample has about 1 million distinct CDR3 sequences; 40% to 45% are singletons.

The chain is built from TRBV20-1 and TRBJ1-3; D gene ambiguous. Sequencing used blood. The receptor was derived from a woman aged 55-70 years in good health. CDR3 coding DNA: TGCAGTGCAATGGGTCTGGAAAACACCATATATTTT. Translated, it gives CSAMGLENTIYF.